Presented here are 18 T cell receptor beta chains from one specimen sequenced in a study of CD8+CD57+ T cells in acquired aplastic anemia. Investigators profiled TCR beta VDJ and CDR3 from genomic DNA template. Each CDR3 protein gets one entry after TCRdb re-called the reads with MiXCR. The table includes 150,000 to 200,000 distinct CDR3 sequences, about 64% detected once. The sample comprised sorted CD4+, CD8+, or CD8+CD57+ T cells (not recorded which) from PBMCs. The receptors were sampled from a human donor with severe aplastic anemia or a healthy control (not recorded which).

The chain joins TRBV9 to TRBJ2-2; 8 nucleotides match TRBD1. This CDR3 comprises 17 residues. J gave up 0 bases and V 3 bases, and 7 bases lay outside the gene matches. CDR1 SGDLS and CDR2 YYNGEE come from the germline V gene. The chain's CDR3 is CASSGWGQDTNTGELFF. The CDR3 bases are TGTGCCAGCAGCGGATGGGGACAGGACACGAACACCGGGGAGCTGTTTTTT.

This chain joins TRBV20-1 and TRBJ2-1; D may be TRBD1 or TRBD2 (6 bases each). Trimming removed 5 bases at V and 8 bases at J, with 13 bases between. This CDR3 has 12 residues. Germline V gene sequence: CDR1 DFQATT, CDR2 SNEGSKA (reference sequence). The CDR3 bases are TGCAGTGCTCAGGGGCGGAGGGATGAGCAGTTCTTC. This sequence encodes CSAQGRRDEQFF.

J is TRBJ2-5 and V is TRBV15; D is uncertain. V lost 0 bases and J 6 bases, leaving 5 bases between the germline ends. This CDR3 has 12 amino acids. Germline assignment: CDR1 LNHNV and CDR2 YYDKDF (reference sequence). CDR3 loop: CATSRDPQTQYF. The CDR3 nucleotides are TGTGCCACCAGCAGAGATCCGCAGACCCAGTACTTC. Supplemented by reference TRBV15 and TRBJ2-5, the full variable domain reads DAMVIQNPRYQVTQFGKPVTLSCSQTLNHNVMYWYQQKSSQAPKLLFHYYDKDFNNEADTPDNFQSRRPNTSFCFLDIRSPGLGDTAMYLCATSRDPQTQYFGPGTRLLVL.

Turning to this clonotype: Relative to the germline gene, one junction end is altered; a read error may explain this. The chain's CDR3 is CATSTEGNSYEQYF. Here the CDR3 DNA reads TGTGCCACCAGCACCGAGGGTAACTCCTACGAGCAGTACTTC. The chain has TRBV7-9 and TRBJ2-7, with D maybe TRBD2 (5 bases). Germline V lookup: CDR1 SEHNR, CDR2 FQNEAQ (reference sequence). The CDR3 sequence is 14 residues long.

The chain couples TRBV19 to TRBJ2-1; TRBD2 matches at 8 bases. V dropped 7 bases and J dropped 0; count of bases not matched to a gene: 5. Germline assignment: CDR1 LNHDA and CDR2 SQIVND (reference sequence). The CDR3 runs 15 residues. The CDR3: CASNGREDSYNEQFF. The CDR3 DNA reads as TGTGCCAGTAATGGGCGGGAGGACTCCTACAATGAGCAGTTCTTC.

J is TRBJ2-2 and V is TRBV20-1, with no clear D. The CDR3 length is 13 residues. Trimming removed 3 bases at V and 1 base at J, with 6 bases between. Germline V CDR1 and CDR2: DFQATT, SNEGSKA (reference sequence). CDR3 region: CSASFGNTGELFF. Written as DNA, the CDR3 is TGCAGTGCTAGTTTTGGGAACACCGGGGAGCTGTTTTTT.

V and J are TRBV2 and TRBJ2-3; 7 nucleotides align to TRBD2. V gave up 4 bases and J gave up 2 bases; unmatched junction bases: 3. Per the germline V gene, CDR1 is SNHLY and CDR2 is FYNNEI. This CDR3 has 14 residues. The CDR3 is CASSGLAHTDTQYF. The CDR3, as DNA: TGTGCCAGCAGTGGACTAGCCCACACAGATACGCAGTATTTT.

The gene calls are TRBV9 and TRBJ1-3, with D perhaps matching TRBD1 (6 bases). From germline, CDR1 is SGDLS and CDR2 YYNGEE. This CDR3 has 15 amino acids. V lost 4 bases, J lost 4 bases, and 15 bases lay in between. The CDR3 here is CASSPGEVAGNTIYF. The CDR3 DNA sequence: TGTGCCAGCAGCCCAGGGGAGGTGGCGGGAAACACCATATATTTT.

The chain recombines TRBV7-3 with TRBJ1-3; the match to TRBD1 covers 7 bases. Germline V gene sequence: CDR1 SGHTA, CDR2 FQGTGA. V shed 1 base, J shed 7 bases, and the junction held 4 bases outside the gene matches. The CDR3 totals 14 residues. The CDR3 DNA reads TGTGCCAGCAGCTTAATGGGACAGAACAACACCATATATTTT. Amino acid sequence: CASSLMGQNNTIYF.

This clonotype has only a few counts. This chain links TRBV20-1 with TRBJ1-2; D remains ambiguous. The V end lost 0 bases, the J end lost 6 bases, and 8 bases lay between the germline ends. This CDR3 comprises 12 residues. Germline assignment: CDR1 DFQATT and CDR2 SNEGSKA (reference sequence). This chain's CDR3 is CSARDLRDGYTF. CDR3 coding DNA: TGCAGTGCTAGAGATCTCAGAGATGGCTACACCTTC.

The rearrangement links TRBV2 to TRBJ1-5; 8 bases are a match to TRBD1. Germline lookup yields CDR1 SNHLY and CDR2 FYNNEI. The CDR3 is 17 residues long. J gave up 1 base and V 8 bases, and 13 bases lay outside the gene matches. CDR3 sequence reads: CASAGTGGTRSNQPQHF. The CDR3 region has the DNA TGTGCCAGCGCCGGAACAGGGGGAACGAGGAGCAATCAGCCCCAGCATTTT.

In its sample, this clonotype was seen many times. The V and J genes are TRBV6-1 and TRBJ2-7; TRBD2 is a possible D gene (7 bases). Germline V gene lookup returns CDR1 MNHNS and CDR2 SASEGT. The CDR3 length is 15 residues. The germline V and J ends were trimmed by 4 bases and 3 bases, with 16 bases remaining between them. Here the CDR3 reads CASSGGAGDFYEQYF. The DNA of the CDR3 is TGTGCCAGCAGTGGGGGGGCGGGGGACTTCTACGAGCAGTACTTC.

The rearrangement joins TRBV29-1 to TRBJ2-1, with D possibly matching TRBD2 (6 bases). V dropped 7 bases and J dropped 9 bases, with 13 bases sitting between them. The germline V gene has CDR1 SQVTM and CDR2 ANQGSEA. There are 11 residues in the CDR3. In DNA form, the CDR3 reads TGCAGCGCTGGGGGGTCGGGTGAGCAGTTCTTC. Translated, it gives CSAGGSGEQFF.

This sequence joins TRBV10-1 and TRBJ1-1; 7 bases match TRBD1. Germline V lookup: CDR1 WNHNN, CDR2 SYGVQD (reference sequence). V lost 2 bases to trimming and J lost 5 bases; unmatched junction nucleotides: 11. This CDR3 is built from 16 residues. CDR3 sequence reads: CASSEDRVKWRTEAFF. The CDR3, as DNA: TGCGCCAGCAGTGAGGACAGGGTCAAGTGGAGGACTGAAGCTTTCTTT.

This chain joins TRBV4-3 and TRBJ1-5; D unresolved. The germline V gene has CDR1 LGHNA and CDR2 YSLEER. The ends were cut back, 0 bases at V and 4 bases at J, with 4 bases in the middle. This CDR3 has 13 amino acids. The CDR3 DNA sequence: TGCGCCAGCAGCCAAGAAACAAATCAGCCCCAGCATTTT. Translated, it gives CASSQETNQPQHF.

This clonotype has at least ten counts. The V and J genes are TRBV6-1 and TRBJ1-2; D gene unclear. V dropped 6 bases and J dropped 4 bases, with 21 bases sitting between them. The CDR3 spans 16 residues. Germline assignment: CDR1 MNHNS and CDR2 SASEGT. The CDR3 bases are TGTGCCAGCAGCTCACTGGGCGCTTTCACCCTCTATGGCTACACCTTC. Protein: CASSSLGAFTLYGYTF.

The table lists this clonotype with a few counts. V gene TRBV7-2 combines with J gene TRBJ1-3; D gene uncertain. CDR3 length: 12 amino acids. V shed 1 base and J shed 7 bases, with 5 bases lying between them. The germline V gene encodes CDR1 SGHTA and CDR2 FQGNSA. Here the CDR3 reads CASSLGGNTIYF. CDR3 nucleotides: TGTGCCAGCAGCTTAGGAGGGAACACCATATATTTT.

The genes are TRBV19 and TRBJ2-2; D gene uncertain. The CDR3 is 11 residues long. Germline loops: CDR1 LNHDA, CDR2 SQIVND (reference sequence). The V end was cut by 5 bases, the J end by 8 bases, with 6 bases between. CDR3 sequence (DNA): TGTGCCAGTAGTGCACGGGGGGAGCTGTTTTTT. Its protein is CASSARGELFF.